This entry is about one T cell receptor (beta chain). Its antigen is unidentified. Germline-derived CDR1 and CDR2 are MNHEY and SVGAGI. The CDR3 loop spans 12 amino acids. The ends were cut back, 4 bases at V and 7 bases at J, with 8 bases in the middle. The donors were part of the validation cohort of 100 to 150 subjects. That cohort was separate from the first cohort, which comprised roughly 670 subjects. This entry is derived from a study of cytomegalovirus exposure and HLA in healthy donors. Study-level information: Per a later analysis, the approximately 690 first-cohort and under 150 validation repertoires shared one platform. Study observations and caveats: First-cohort TCR clusters were later found to tend to co-occur in the approximately 120 validation repertoires.

Assay: immunoSEQ multiplex PCR; the TCRdb copy retains only in-frame clones and omits some. This sample has fewer than 130,000 clones, with approximately 88% found just once. This TCR came from a young woman in good health and CMV-seropositive. V gene TRBV6-5 combines with J gene TRBJ2-1; D not certain. Sequencing input: PBMCs. This CDR3 reads CASSSPLNEQFF. The CDR3 DNA sequence: TGTGCCAGCAGTTCCCCCCTTAATGAGCAGTTCTTC.